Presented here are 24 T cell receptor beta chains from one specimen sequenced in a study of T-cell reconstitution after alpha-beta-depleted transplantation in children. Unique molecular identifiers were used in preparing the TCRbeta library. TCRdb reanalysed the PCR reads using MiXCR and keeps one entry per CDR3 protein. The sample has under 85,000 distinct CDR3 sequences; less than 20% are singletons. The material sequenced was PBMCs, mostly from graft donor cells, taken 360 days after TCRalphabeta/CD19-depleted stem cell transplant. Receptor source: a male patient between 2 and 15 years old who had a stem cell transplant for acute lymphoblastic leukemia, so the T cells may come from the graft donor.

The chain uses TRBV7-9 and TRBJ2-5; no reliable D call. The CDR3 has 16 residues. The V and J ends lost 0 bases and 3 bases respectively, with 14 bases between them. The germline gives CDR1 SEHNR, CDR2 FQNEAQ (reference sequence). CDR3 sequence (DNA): TGTGCCAGCAGCTTAGCGCGTTATCCCCAAAAAGAGACCCAGTACTTC. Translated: CASSLARYPQKETQYF.

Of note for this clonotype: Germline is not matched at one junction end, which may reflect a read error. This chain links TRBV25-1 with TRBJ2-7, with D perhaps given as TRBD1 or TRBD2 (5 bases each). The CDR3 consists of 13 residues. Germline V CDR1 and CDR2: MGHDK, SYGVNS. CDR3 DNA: TGTGCCAGCAGTTTCTCCGGGACGGACGAACAGTACTTC. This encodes CASSFSGTDEQYF.

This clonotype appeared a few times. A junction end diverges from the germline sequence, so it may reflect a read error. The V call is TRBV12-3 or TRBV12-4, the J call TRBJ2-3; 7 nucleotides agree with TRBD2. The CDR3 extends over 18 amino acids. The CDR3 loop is CACSLDPLWAGETDTQYF. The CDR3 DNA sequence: TGTGCCTGCAGTTTAGACCCCCTCTGGGCGGGAGAAACAGATACGCAGTATTTT.

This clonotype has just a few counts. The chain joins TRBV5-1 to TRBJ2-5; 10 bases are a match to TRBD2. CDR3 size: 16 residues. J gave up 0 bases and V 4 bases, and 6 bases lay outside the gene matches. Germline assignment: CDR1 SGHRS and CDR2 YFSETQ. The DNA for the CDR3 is TGCGCCAGCAGCGTGTTAGCGGGAGGATACCAAGAGACCCAGTACTTC. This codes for CASSVLAGGYQETQYF.

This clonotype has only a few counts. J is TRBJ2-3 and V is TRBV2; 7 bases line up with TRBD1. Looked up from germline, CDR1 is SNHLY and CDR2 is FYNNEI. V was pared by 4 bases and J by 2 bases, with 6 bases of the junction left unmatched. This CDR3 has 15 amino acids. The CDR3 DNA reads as TGTGCCAGCAGTGCGACAGGGAAAGACACAGATACGCAGTATTTT. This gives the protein CASSATGKDTDTQYF.

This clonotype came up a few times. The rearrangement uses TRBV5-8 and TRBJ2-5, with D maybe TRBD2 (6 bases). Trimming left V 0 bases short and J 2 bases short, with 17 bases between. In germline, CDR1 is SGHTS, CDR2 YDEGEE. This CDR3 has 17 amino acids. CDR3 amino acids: CASSLGNIAVAQETQYF. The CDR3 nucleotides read TGTGCCAGCAGCTTGGGCAATATAGCGGTAGCACAAGAGACCCAGTACTTC. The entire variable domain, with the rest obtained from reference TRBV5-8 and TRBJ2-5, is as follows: EAGVTQSPTHLIKTRGQQATLRCSPISGHTSVYWYQQALGLGLQFLLWYDEGEERNRGNFPPRFSGRQFPNYSSELNVNALELEDSALYLCASSLGNIAVAQETQYFGPGTRLLVL.

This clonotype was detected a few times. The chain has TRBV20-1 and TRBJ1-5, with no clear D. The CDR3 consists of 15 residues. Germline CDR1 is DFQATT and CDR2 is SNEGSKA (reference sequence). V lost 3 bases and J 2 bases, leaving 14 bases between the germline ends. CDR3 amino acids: CSASNSEKGNQPQHF. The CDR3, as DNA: TGCAGTGCTAGCAACTCAGAGAAAGGCAATCAGCCCCAGCATTTT.

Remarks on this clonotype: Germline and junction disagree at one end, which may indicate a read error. CDR3 region: CASSRTVRTGGLFF. DNA for the CDR3: TGTGCCAGCAGCCGGACTGTTAGAACCGGGGGGCTGTTTTTT. The chain links TRBV11-3 to TRBJ2-2, with D maybe TRBD2 (6 bases). This CDR3 comprises 14 residues. The V gene's germline CDR1 is SGHNT and CDR2 YENEEA.

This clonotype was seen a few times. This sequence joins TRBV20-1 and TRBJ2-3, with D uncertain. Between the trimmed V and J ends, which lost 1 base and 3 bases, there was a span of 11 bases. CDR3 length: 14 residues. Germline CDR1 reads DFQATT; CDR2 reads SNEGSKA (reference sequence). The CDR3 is CSARGPRRTDTQYF. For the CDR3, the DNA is TGCAGTGCTAGAGGGCCCCGACGGACAGATACGCAGTATTTT.

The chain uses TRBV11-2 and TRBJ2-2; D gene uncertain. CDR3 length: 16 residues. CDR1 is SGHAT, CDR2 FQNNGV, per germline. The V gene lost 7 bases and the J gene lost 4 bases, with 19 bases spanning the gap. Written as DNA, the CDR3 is TGTGCCAGCACCCTAGAGGTAGGGCGGAGCACCGGGGAGCTGTTTTTT. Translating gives CASTLEVGRSTGELFF.

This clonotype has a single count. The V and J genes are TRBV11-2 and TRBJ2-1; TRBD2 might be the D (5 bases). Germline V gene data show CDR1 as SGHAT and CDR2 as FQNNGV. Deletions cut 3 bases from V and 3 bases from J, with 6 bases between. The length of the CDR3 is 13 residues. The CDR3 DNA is TGTGCCAGCAGCTTCGGGGACTACAATGAGCAGTTCTTC. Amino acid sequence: CASSFGDYNEQFF.

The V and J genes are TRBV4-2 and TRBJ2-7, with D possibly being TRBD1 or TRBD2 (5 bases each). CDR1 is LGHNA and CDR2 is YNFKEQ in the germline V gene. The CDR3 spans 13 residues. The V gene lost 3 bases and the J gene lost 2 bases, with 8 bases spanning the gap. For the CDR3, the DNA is TGTGCCAGCAGCCAGCAGGGACCCTACGAGCAGTACTTC. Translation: CASSQQGPYEQYF.

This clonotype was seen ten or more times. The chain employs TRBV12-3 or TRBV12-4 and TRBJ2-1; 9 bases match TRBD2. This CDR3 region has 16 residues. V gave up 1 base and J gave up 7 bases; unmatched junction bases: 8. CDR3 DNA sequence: TGTGCCAGCAGTTTAGTCCGCGCGGGAGGGCATAATGAGCAGTTCTTC. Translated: CASSLVRAGGHNEQFF.

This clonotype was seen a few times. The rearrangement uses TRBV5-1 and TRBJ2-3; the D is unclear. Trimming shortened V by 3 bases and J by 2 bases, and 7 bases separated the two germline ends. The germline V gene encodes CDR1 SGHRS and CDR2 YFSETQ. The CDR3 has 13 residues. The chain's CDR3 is CASSSGFTDTQYF. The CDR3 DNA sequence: TGCGCCAGCAGCTCTGGGTTCACAGATACGCAGTATTTT.

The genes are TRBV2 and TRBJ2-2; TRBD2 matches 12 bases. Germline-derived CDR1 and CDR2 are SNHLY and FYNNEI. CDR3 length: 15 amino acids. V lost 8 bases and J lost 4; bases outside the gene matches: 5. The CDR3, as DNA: TGTGCCAGCGTCCGACTAGCGGGAGCCACCGGGGAGCTGTTTTTT. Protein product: CASVRLAGATGELFF.

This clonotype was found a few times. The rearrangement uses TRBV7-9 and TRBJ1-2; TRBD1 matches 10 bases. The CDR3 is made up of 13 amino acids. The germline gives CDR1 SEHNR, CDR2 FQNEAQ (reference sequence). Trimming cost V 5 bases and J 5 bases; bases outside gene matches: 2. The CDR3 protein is CASSRDRGYGYTF. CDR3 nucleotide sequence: TGTGCCAGCAGCCGGGACAGGGGTTATGGCTACACCTTC.

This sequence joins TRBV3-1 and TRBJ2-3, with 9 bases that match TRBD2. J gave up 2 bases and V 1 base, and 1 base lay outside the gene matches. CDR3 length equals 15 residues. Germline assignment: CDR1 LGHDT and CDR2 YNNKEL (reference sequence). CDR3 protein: CASSQGLADTDTQYF. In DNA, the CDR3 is TGTGCCAGCAGCCAAGGACTAGCGGACACAGATACGCAGTATTTT.

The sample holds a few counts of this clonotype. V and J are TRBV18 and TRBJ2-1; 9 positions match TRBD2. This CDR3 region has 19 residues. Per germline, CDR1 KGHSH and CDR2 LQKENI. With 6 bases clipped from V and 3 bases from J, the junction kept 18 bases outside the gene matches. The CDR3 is CASSQQGPLLAGVYNEQFF. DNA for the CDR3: TGTGCCAGCTCGCAACAGGGCCCCCTTTTAGCGGGAGTCTACAATGAGCAGTTCTTC.

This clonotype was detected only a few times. CDR3 coding DNA: TGCAGTGCTAGCCCACGGGAGGGGAACTACGAGCAGTACTTC. Protein product: CSASPREGNYEQYF. This chain joins TRBV20-1 and TRBJ2-7, with 8 bases that match TRBD2. The J segment lost 3 bases and the V segment lost 3 bases, leaving 7 bases of the junction unmatched. The CDR3 consists of 14 residues. The V gene's germline CDR1 is DFQATT and CDR2 SNEGSKA (reference sequence).

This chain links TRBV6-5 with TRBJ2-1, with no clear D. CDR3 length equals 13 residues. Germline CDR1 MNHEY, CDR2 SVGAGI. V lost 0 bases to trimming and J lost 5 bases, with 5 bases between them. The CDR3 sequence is CASSYSRHNEQFF. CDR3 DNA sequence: TGTGCCAGCAGTTACTCTCGTCACAATGAGCAGTTCTTC.

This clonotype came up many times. CDR3 coding DNA: TGTGCCAGCAGCCCACAGACAGGGGTGAACACTGAAGCTTTCTTT. This encodes CASSPQTGVNTEAFF. The rearrangement uses TRBV5-6 and TRBJ1-1; 8 bases match TRBD1. The germline V gene encodes CDR1 SGHDT and CDR2 YYEEEE. The CDR3 runs to 15 residues. V was pared by 4 bases and J by 0 bases, with 5 bases of the junction left unmatched.

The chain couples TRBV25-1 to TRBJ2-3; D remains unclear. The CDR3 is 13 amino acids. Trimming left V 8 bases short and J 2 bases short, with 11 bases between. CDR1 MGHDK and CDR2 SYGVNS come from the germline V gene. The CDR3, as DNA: TGTGCCAGCGCCAGTTGGGTCACAGATACGCAGTATTTT. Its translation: CASASWVTDTQYF. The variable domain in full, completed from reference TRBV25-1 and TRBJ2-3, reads EADIYQTPRYLVIGTGKKITLECSQTMGHDKMYWYQQDPGMELHLIHYSYGVNSTEKGDLSSESTVSRIRTEHFPLTLESARPSHTSQYLCASASWVTDTQYFGPGTRLTVL.

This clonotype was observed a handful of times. CDR3 nucleotides: TGCAGTGCTAGACGGACTAGTTTCTACGAGCAGTACTTC. Amino acid sequence: CSARRTSFYEQYF. V is TRBV20-1 and J is TRBJ2-7, with 7 bases that match TRBD2. This CDR3 comprises 13 residues. Germline CDR1 and CDR2: DFQATT and SNEGSKA (reference sequence). After removal of 2 bases from V and 3 bases from J, the junction contained 4 bases not matched to a gene.

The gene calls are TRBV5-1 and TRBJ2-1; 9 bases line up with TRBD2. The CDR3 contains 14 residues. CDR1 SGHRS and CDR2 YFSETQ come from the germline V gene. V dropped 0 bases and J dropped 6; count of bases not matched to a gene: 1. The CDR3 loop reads CASSLGLAVNEQFF. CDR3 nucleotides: TGCGCCAGCAGCTTGGGACTAGCGGTCAATGAGCAGTTCTTC.